These 19 T cell receptor beta chains came from one sample sequenced in a study of regulatory T cells in long-lasting Graves disease. Arm-PCR with iRepertoire HTBI primers amplified the CDR3 regions for these TCR beta libraries. TCRdb fed the multiplex PCR reads into MiXCR, producing one record per CDR3 protein. This sample carries 550,000 or so distinct CDR3 sequences, more than 10% of them seen once, and the ten largest clones take approximately 9%. Indicated time point: newly diagnosed GD, antithyroid drugs for less than 3 months. Preparation of the TCR library used RNA extracted from PBMCs. These data were likewise used in another study, on T cells in Graves' hyperthyroidism and ophthalmopathy.

The source was peripheral blood mononuclear cells (PBMCs), collected at new diagnosis, from a patient treated with antithyroid drugs. Source of these receptors: a woman in her twenties or thirties with Graves disease.

The chain uses TRBV20-1 and TRBJ1-2, with D possibly TRBD1 on 6 matching bases. This CDR3 has 13 amino acids. CDR1 and CDR2 from the germline V gene are DFQATT and SNEGSKA (reference sequence). V dropped 3 bases and J dropped 7 bases, with 15 bases sitting between them. CDR3 residues: CSARTAGVGGYTF. CDR3 nucleotides: TGCAGTGCTAGGACCGCAGGGGTAGGTGGCTACACCTTC.

Ten or more counts support this clonotype. The chain has TRBV6-1 and TRBJ2-1; 10 nucleotides match TRBD2. With V trimmed by 6 bases and J by 4 bases, 9 bases remained unmatched. There are 16 residues in the CDR3. Germline CDR1 MNHNS, CDR2 SASEGT. The CDR3 DNA is TGTGCCAGCAGACCCCTAGCGGGAGATCGGTACAATGAGCAGTTCTTC. Translating it yields CASRPLAGDRYNEQFF.

The V and J genes are TRBV6-1 and TRBJ2-1, with D possibly TRBD2 on 6 matching bases. This CDR3 has 15 residues. Germline V lookup: CDR1 MNHNS, CDR2 SASEGT. Trimming took off 6 bases at V and 4 bases at J, with 16 bases between the two ends. The chain's CDR3 is CASSQGLPPYNEQFF. As DNA, the CDR3 is TGTGCCAGCAGCCAGGGACTTCCACCTTACAATGAGCAGTTCTTC.

Many counts were recorded for this clonotype. V gene TRBV6-5 combines with J gene TRBJ1-1, with D possibly matching TRBD1 (6 bases). V gave up 0 bases and J gave up 4 bases, with 12 bases separating them. Germline CDR1 and CDR2: MNHEY and SVGAGI. CDR3 length: 15 residues. The CDR3 nucleotides read TGTGCCAGCAGTTACTCGGGCCAGGGGCTCACTGAAGCTTTCTTT. This codes for CASSYSGQGLTEAFF.

This clonotype has at least ten counts. The chain recombines TRBV30 with TRBJ1-1; tentative D call: TRBD1 (5 bases). The CDR3 loop spans 14 amino acids. Between the trimmed V and J ends, which lost 3 bases and 4 bases, there was a span of 15 bases. Germline V gene data show CDR1 as GTSNPN and CDR2 as SVGIG (reference sequence). This CDR3 is CAWRLGTAGTEAFF. The DNA of the CDR3 is TGTGCCTGGAGGCTGGGGACCGCCGGCACTGAAGCTTTCTTT. Using reference TRBV30 and TRBJ1-1 for the parts outside the CDR3, the full variable domain is SQTIHQWPATLVQPVGSPLSLECTVEGTSNPNLYWYRQAAGRGLQLLFYSVGIGQISSEVPQNLSASRPQDRQFILSSKKLLLSDSGFYLCAWRLGTAGTEAFFGQGTRLTVV.

This clonotype was counted many times. The CDR3 sequence is CASRRGGELFF. The CDR3 DNA reads TGTGCCAGCAGGCGGGGGGGGGAGCTGTTTTTT. This sequence joins TRBV11-2 and TRBJ2-2; 7 nucleotides match TRBD2. The CDR3 loop spans 11 amino acids. Germline V lookup: CDR1 SGHAT, CDR2 FQNNGV. V dropped 6 bases and J dropped 8; count of bases not matched to a gene: 0.

The gene calls are TRBV3-1 and TRBJ2-4; TRBD2 matches at 11 bases. CDR1 LGHDT and CDR2 YNNKEL come from the germline V gene (reference sequence). The CDR3 runs 17 residues. Trimming took 0 bases from V and 4 from J; bases not matched to a gene: 5. The CDR3 DNA reads TGTGCCAGCAGCCAAGACATACGACTAGCGGGAAAAAACATTCAGTACTTC. Residues: CASSQDIRLAGKNIQYF.

Notes on this clonotype: Only one base separates this from a far larger clonotype, so it likely reflects a read error. V and J are TRBV13 and TRBJ2-7; tentative D call: TRBD2 (6 bases). The CDR3 consists of 12 residues. Germline V lookup: CDR1 PRHDT, CDR2 FYEKMQ (reference sequence). Here the CDR3 DNA reads TGTGCCGGCAGTCCCCAGGGAGGAGAGCAGTACTTC. As protein: CAGSPQGGEQYF. Together with reference TRBV13 and TRBJ2-7, the CDR3 gives the full variable domain: AAGVIQSPRHLIKEKRETATLKCYPIPRHDTVYWYQQGPGQDPQFLISFYEKMQSDKGSIPDRFSAQQFSDYHSELNMSSLELGDSALYFCAGSPQGGEQYFGPGTRLTVT.

This clonotype was observed many times. The chain is built from TRBV6-1 and TRBJ2-3, with 7 bases identical to TRBD2. This CDR3 has 15 residues. V shed 6 bases and J 1 base; nucleotides not matched to a gene: 7. In germline, CDR1 is MNHNS, CDR2 SASEGT. The chain's CDR3 is CASRQSGTGTDTQYF. In nucleotides, the CDR3 is TGTGCCAGCAGACAAAGCGGGACCGGCACAGATACGCAGTATTTT.

The chain combines TRBV14 with TRBJ1-4, with D possibly being TRBD1 (6 bases). V was shortened by 6 bases and J by 7 bases, with 15 bases between the two germline ends. The CDR3 consists of 14 residues. Germline V gene lookup returns CDR1 SGHDN and CDR2 FVKESK. The CDR3 sequence: CASSLSGDGEKLFF. The CDR3 DNA is TGTGCCAGCAGTTTATCAGGGGATGGTGAAAAACTGTTTTTT.

This clonotype was counted many times. V gene TRBV15 combines with J gene TRBJ1-2, with a possible D match to TRBD1 (5 bases). Germline-derived CDR1 and CDR2 are LNHNV and YYDKDF (reference sequence). The CDR3 loop spans 15 amino acids. V lost 4 bases and J 8 bases, leaving 20 bases between the germline ends. DNA for the CDR3: TGTGCCACCAGCATTGACCCAAGGGGCTCGGGAGGCTACACCTTC. It yields the protein CATSIDPRGSGGYTF.

The rearrangement joins TRBV7-2 to TRBJ2-7, with D perhaps TRBD1 or TRBD2 (5 bases each). This CDR3 spans 15 amino acids. V shed 4 bases and J shed 6 bases, with 19 bases lying between them. Germline-derived CDR1 and CDR2 are SGHTA and FQGNSA. The DNA of the CDR3 is TGTGCCAGCAGCTCCACTCCTCTTGGGGGAATCGAGCAGTACTTC. Encoded protein: CASSSTPLGGIEQYF.

This clonotype came up many times. The V call is TRBV19, the J call TRBJ2-1; TRBD2 matches at 8 bases. After removal of 11 bases from V and 0 bases from J, the junction contained 9 bases not matched to a gene. This CDR3 region has 15 residues. CDR1 and CDR2 (germline): LNHDA, SQIVND (reference sequence). CDR3 sequence reads: CAVSSGPPSYNEQFF. The DNA of the CDR3 is TGTGCCGTCTCTAGCGGGCCCCCCTCCTACAATGAGCAGTTCTTC.

The V gene is TRBV14, the J gene TRBJ2-1; no firm D call. The V end lost 3 bases, the J end lost 5 bases, and 23 bases lay between the germline ends. CDR3 length equals 18 residues. Per the germline V gene, CDR1 is SGHDN and CDR2 is FVKESK. The CDR3 loop is CASSHKLFVRHSDNEQFF. The CDR3 coding sequence is TGTGCCAGCAGCCATAAATTGTTTGTCCGGCACTCTGACAATGAGCAGTTCTTC.

This clonotype has only a few counts. The chain is built from TRBV6-5 and TRBJ1-4; D unclear. The CDR3 runs to 15 residues. Germline CDR1 and CDR2: MNHEY and SVGAGI. V shed 4 bases and J shed 7 bases, with 16 bases lying between them. Here the CDR3 DNA reads TGTGCCAGCAGTTTTTATGGGGATTACCCTGAAAAACTGTTTTTT. Its translation is CASSFYGDYPEKLFF.

This clonotype was recorded at least ten times. The V and J genes are TRBV6-1 and TRBJ2-5; no reliable D call. Germline-derived CDR1 and CDR2 are MNHNS and SASEGT. CDR3 length: 13 residues. The V end lost 8 bases, the J end lost 4 bases, and 14 bases lay between the germline ends. The CDR3 region has the DNA TGTGCCAGCTCAAGTGTAGAGGTAGAGACCCAGTACTTC. Translated, it gives CASSSVEVETQYF.

At least ten counts were recorded for this clonotype. The chain employs TRBV7-8 and TRBJ2-2; D unclear. The V and J ends lost 5 bases and 6 bases respectively, with 7 bases between them. Germline values: CDR1 SGHVS, CDR2 FQNEAQ. The CDR3 length is 12 residues. The CDR3 coding sequence is TGTGCCAGCAGCCCTTCGTCCGGGGAGCTGTTTTTT. Translated, it gives CASSPSSGELFF.

V and J are TRBV6-1 and TRBJ1-2, with TRBD1 matching over 10 bases. Germline V gene sequence: CDR1 MNHNS, CDR2 SASEGT. The V and J ends lost 6 bases and 1 base, in that order; junction bases with no gene match: 5. The CDR3 loop spans 15 amino acids. This chain's CDR3 is CASSRGQGVNYGYTF. The CDR3, as DNA: TGTGCCAGCAGCCGCGGACAGGGGGTTAACTATGGCTACACCTTC.

The chain couples TRBV6-2 or TRBV6-3 to TRBJ2-1; 9 positions agree with TRBD2. From germline, CDR1 is MNHEY and CDR2 SVGEGT. Germline trimming cut 7 bases from V and 3 bases from J; bases unmatched to any gene: 10. The CDR3 loop spans 16 amino acids. CDR3 in DNA: TGTGCCAGCACTGGCGTAGCGGGAGTGGGCTACAATGAGCAGTTCTTC. Translated: CASTGVAGVGYNEQFF.